This TCR beta chain stems from a study of T cell responses to AZD1222 COVID-19 vaccine. About the research overall: Pooling was applied to second doses at about 4 or about 12 weeks.

The method was immunoSEQ multiplex PCR; TCRdb's version includes in-frame clones alone and lacks a portion of them. This table holds roughly 120,000 clones, more than 85% found once. This CDR3 comprises 14 residues. Germline loops: CDR1 ENHRY, CDR2 SYGVKD. Trimming cost V 6 bases and J 10 bases; bases outside gene matches: 9. The sequencing used peripheral blood, collected on day 0 of AZD1222 vaccination. The V and J genes are TRBV10-3 and TRBJ2-1, with 10 bases matching TRBD2. This receptor was obtained from an adult in good health. Written as DNA, the CDR3 is TGTGCCATCAGAGAACTAGCGGGATCCGGGGAGCAGTTCTTC. As protein: CAIRELAGSGEQFF.